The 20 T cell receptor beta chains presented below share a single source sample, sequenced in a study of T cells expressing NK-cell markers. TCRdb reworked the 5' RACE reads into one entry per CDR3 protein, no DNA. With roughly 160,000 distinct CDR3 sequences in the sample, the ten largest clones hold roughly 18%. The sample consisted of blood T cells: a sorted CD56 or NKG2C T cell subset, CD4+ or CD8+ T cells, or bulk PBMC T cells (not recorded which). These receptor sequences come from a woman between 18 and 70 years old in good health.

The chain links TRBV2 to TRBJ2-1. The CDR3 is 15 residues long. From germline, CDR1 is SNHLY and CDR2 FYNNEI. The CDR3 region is CASSHGQGVLNEQFF.

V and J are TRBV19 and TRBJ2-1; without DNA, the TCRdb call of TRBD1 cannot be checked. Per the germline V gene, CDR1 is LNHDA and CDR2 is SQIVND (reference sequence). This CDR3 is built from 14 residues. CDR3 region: CASSILTGFSEQFF.

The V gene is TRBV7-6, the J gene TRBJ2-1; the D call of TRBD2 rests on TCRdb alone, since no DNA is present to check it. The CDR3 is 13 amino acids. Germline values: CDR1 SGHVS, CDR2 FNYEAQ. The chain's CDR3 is CASSFGTRYEQFF. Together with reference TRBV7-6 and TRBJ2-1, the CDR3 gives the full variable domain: GAGVSQSPRYKVTKRGQDVALRCDPISGHVSLYWYRQALGQGPEFLTYFNYEAQQDKSGLPNDRFSAERPEGSISTLTIQRTEQRDSAMYRCASSFGTRYEQFFGPGTRLTVL.

CDR3 protein: CASSLDWLAEQFF. The J gene is TRBJ2-1, the V gene TRBV11-2; TCRdb designates TRBD2, a call that cannot be tested without DNA. CDR3 size: 13 residues. From germline, CDR1 is SGHAT and CDR2 FQNNGV.

The CDR3 protein is CASSRTPGGENTEAFF. This chain links TRBV5-1 with TRBJ1-1; lacking DNA, the TRBD1 call made by TCRdb goes unchecked. The germline V gene encodes CDR1 SGHRS and CDR2 YFSETQ. The CDR3 totals 16 residues. The full variable domain, its missing parts supplied by reference TRBV5-1 and TRBJ1-1, is KAGVTQTPRYLIKTRGQQVTLSCSPISGHRSVSWYQQTPGQGLQFLFEYFSETQRNKGNFPGRFSGRQFSNSRSEMNVSTLELGDSALYLCASSRTPGGENTEAFFGQGTRLTVV.

CDR3 in amino acids: CSATRGGGDGYTF. V usage is TRBV20-1 and J usage is TRBJ1-2. The CDR3 has 13 residues. CDR1 is DFQATT, CDR2 SNEGSKA, per germline (reference sequence).

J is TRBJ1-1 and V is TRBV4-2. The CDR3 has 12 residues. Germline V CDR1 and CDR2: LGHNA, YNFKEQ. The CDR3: CASSYMNTEAFF.

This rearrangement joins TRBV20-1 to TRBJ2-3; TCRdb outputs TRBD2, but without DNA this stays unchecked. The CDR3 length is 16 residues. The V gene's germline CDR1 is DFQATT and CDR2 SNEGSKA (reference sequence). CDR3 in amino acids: CSAETQSGRAIDTQYF.

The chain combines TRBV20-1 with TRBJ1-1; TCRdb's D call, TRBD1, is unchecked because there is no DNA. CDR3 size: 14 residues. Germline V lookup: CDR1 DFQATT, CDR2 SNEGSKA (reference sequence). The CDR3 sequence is CSAKRGVESTEAFF.

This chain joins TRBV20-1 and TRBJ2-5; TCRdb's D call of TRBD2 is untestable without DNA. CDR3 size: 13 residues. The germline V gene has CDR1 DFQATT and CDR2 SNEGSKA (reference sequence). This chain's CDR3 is CSAKLGYQETQYF.

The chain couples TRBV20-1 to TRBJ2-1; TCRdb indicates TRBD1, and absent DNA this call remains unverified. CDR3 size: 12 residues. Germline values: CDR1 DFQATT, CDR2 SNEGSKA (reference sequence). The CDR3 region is CSASGVRNEQFF.

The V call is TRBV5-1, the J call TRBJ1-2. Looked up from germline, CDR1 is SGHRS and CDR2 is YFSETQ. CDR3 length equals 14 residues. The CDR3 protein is CASSLGLEGYGYTF.

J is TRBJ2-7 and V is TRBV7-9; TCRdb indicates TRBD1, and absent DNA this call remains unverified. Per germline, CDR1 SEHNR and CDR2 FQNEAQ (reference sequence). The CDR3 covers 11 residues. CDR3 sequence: CASSPLYEQYF.

CDR3 protein: CASSLARLAGRKTGELFF. This chain uses TRBV7-8 with TRBJ2-2; TCRdb calls TRBD2, which cannot be checked without DNA. The CDR3 spans 18 residues. Germline-derived CDR1 and CDR2 are SGHVS and FQNEAQ.

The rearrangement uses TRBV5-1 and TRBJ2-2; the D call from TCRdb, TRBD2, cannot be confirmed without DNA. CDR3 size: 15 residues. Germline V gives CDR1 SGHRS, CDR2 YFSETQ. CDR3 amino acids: CASSLSSGRAGELFF.

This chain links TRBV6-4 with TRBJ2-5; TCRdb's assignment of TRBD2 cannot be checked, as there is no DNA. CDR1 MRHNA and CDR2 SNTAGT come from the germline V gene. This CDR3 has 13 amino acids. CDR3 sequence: CASSTIEGETQYF.

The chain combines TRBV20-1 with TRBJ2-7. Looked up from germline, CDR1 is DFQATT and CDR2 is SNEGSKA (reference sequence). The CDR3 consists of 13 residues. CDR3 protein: CSASQASSYEQYF.

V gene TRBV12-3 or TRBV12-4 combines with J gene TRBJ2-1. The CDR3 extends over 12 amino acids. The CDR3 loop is CASSFAGDEQFF.

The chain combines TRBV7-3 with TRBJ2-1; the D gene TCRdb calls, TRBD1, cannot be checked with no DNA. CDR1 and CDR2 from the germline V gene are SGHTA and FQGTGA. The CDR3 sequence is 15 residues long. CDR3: CASSNPGRGHNEQFF.

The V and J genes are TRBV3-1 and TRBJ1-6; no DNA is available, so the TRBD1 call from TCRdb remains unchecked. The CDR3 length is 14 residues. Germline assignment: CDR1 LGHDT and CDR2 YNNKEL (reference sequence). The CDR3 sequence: CASSPGQGTSPLHF.